Listed here are 14 T cell receptor beta chains from one sample, sequenced in a study of beta chain features in type 1 diabetes. Every bit of the isolated RNA underwent reverse transcription, so sequencing read expressed TCRB transcripts. Only in-frame clones appear in the TCRdb table, and some are missing; sequencing was by immunoSEQ multiplex PCR. The data contain more than 250,000 clones, roughly an eighth of them singletons. Their antigens remain unidentified. General study findings and limits: People with Type 1 diabetes carried modestly yet significantly shorter TCRB CDR3s in all four CD4+ subsets.

Source material: naive CD4+ T cells from blood. The source of these receptors is a man aged 30-40 years with type 1 diabetes.

The CDR3 region has the DNA TGTGCCAGCTCAAAGGTCGGGACTAGGGACGATGAGCAGTTCTTC. As protein: CASSKVGTRDDEQFF. This chain joins TRBV7-3 and TRBJ2-1; 8 bases align to TRBD2. Per the germline V gene, CDR1 is SGHTA and CDR2 is FQGTGA. The CDR3 contains 15 residues. The V and J ends lost 8 bases and 8 bases, in that order; junction bases with no gene match: 14.

A few counts support this clone. The chain is built from TRBV28 and TRBJ2-1, with D uncertain. Trimming shortened V by 6 bases and J by 3 bases, and 12 bases separated the two germline ends. The germline gives CDR1 MDHEN, CDR2 SYDVKM. The CDR3 is 14 amino acids. The CDR3 coding sequence is TGTGCCAGCAGCCCCCCAGGAAACTACAATGAGCAGTTCTTC. The encoded protein is CASSPPGNYNEQFF.

This clone was counted between two and nine times. V gene TRBV7-9 combines with J gene TRBJ2-1; 9 bases fit TRBD2. Trimming took 11 bases from V and 8 from J; bases not matched to a gene: 16. The CDR3 loop spans 15 amino acids. The germline V gene has CDR1 SEHNR and CDR2 FQNEAQ (reference sequence). DNA for the CDR3: TGTGCCCGGGGGGAGAGACTAGCGGTTGGCTATGAGCAGTTCTTC. Its protein is CARGERLAVGYEQFF.

This clone was seen only a few times. The rearrangement joins TRBV2 to TRBJ1-1; a possible D gene is TRBD1 (5 bases). Per germline, CDR1 SNHLY and CDR2 FYNNEI. V was cut by 4 bases and J by 3 bases, with 12 bases left in between. The CDR3 is 14 residues long. CDR3 bases: TGTGCCAGCAGTGTTCAGGGAAGGGACACTGAAGCTTTCTTT. Amino acid sequence: CASSVQGRDTEAFF.

This clone was found a few times. The chain has TRBV2 and TRBJ2-3; 9 bases map to TRBD2. The germline V gene encodes CDR1 SNHLY and CDR2 FYNNEI. Trimming cost V 4 bases and J 6 bases; bases outside gene matches: 14. The CDR3 spans 17 residues. The CDR3 region has the DNA TGTGCCAGCAGTGCCGGCTATAGCGGGAGTGGAGCCGATACGCAGTATTTT. This gives the protein CASSAGYSGSGADTQYF.

This clone was recorded a few times. The genes are TRBV2 and TRBJ2-1; 7 bases agree with TRBD2. The CDR3 consists of 15 residues. V lost 6 bases to trimming and J lost 1 base; unmatched junction nucleotides: 6. Germline V lookup: CDR1 SNHLY, CDR2 FYNNEI. For the CDR3, the DNA is TGTGCCAGCAGATCCGCTAGCGGATCCTACAATGAGCAGTTCTTC. Translation gives CASRSASGSYNEQFF.

This clone showed up just a few times. This chain joins TRBV28 and TRBJ1-1; D is uncertain. The CDR3 is 15 amino acids. In germline, CDR1 is MDHEN, CDR2 SYDVKM. The germline V and J ends were trimmed by 6 bases and 3 bases, with 17 bases remaining between them. Here the CDR3 DNA reads TGTGCCAGCAGGTCTGGTCGGAGATTGGACACTGAAGCTTTCTTT. It specifies CASRSGRRLDTEAFF.

This clone was counted between two and nine times. This chain connects TRBV18 to TRBJ2-1; weak D call: TRBD1 (8 bases). There are 15 residues in the CDR3. V was pared by 3 bases and J by 5 bases, with 14 bases between. CDR1 and CDR2 (germline): KGHSH, LQKENI. This CDR3 is CASSPGQGGNNEQFF. The CDR3 bases are TGTGCCAGCTCACCCGGACAGGGAGGGAACAATGAGCAGTTCTTC.

The V and J genes are TRBV27 and TRBJ2-5; 9 nucleotides match TRBD1. Germline lookup yields CDR1 MNHEY and CDR2 SMNVEV (reference sequence). After removal of 5 bases from V and 3 bases from J, the junction contained 4 bases not matched to a gene. The CDR3 is made up of 14 amino acids. The CDR3 DNA is TGTGCCAGCAGTCCCGGGACAGGGAAAGAGACCCAGTACTTC. It encodes CASSPGTGKETQYF.

The table lists this clone with a few counts. V and J are TRBV27 and TRBJ2-7; TRBD1 is a possible D gene (5 bases). The CDR3 spans 14 residues. The germline V and J ends were trimmed by 3 bases and 6 bases, with 15 bases remaining between them. Germline V gene sequence: CDR1 MNHEY, CDR2 SMNVEV (reference sequence). The CDR3 is CASSFQGSSREQYF. Here the CDR3 DNA reads TGTGCCAGCAGTTTCCAGGGTTCTTCCCGCGAGCAGTACTTC.

This clone was detected only once. This CDR3 reads CASSSTDGSSYNEQFF. The CDR3 DNA follows: TGTGCCAGCAGTTCGACAGACGGGAGCTCCTACAATGAGCAGTTCTTC. The chain carries TRBV28 and TRBJ2-1, with D possibly TRBD2 on 6 matching bases. The CDR3 loop spans 16 amino acids. V lost 4 bases and J 0 bases, leaving 13 bases between the germline ends. Germline CDR1 MDHEN, CDR2 SYDVKM.

The genes are TRBV11-1 and TRBJ2-3, with D unclear. The germline V gene encodes CDR1 SGHAT and CDR2 FQDESV (reference sequence). The CDR3 sequence is 15 residues long. Trimming removed 5 bases from V and 2 bases from J, with 14 bases in between. CDR3 coding DNA: TGTGCCAGCAGCCCCAGGCCCTACAACACAGATACGCAGTATTTT. It is translated as CASSPRPYNTDTQYF.

V is TRBV18 and J is TRBJ2-4, with 12 nucleotides matching TRBD1. The V segment lost 2 bases and the J segment 7 bases; nucleotides outside the gene matches: 3. The CDR3 totals 15 residues. Germline V gene sequence: CDR1 KGHSH, CDR2 LQKENI. CDR3 in amino acids: CASSPGTGGNNIQYF. The CDR3 DNA sequence: TGTGCCAGCTCACCAGGGACAGGGGGCAACAACATTCAGTACTTC.

This clone showed up just a few times. The rearrangement joins TRBV5-1 to TRBJ2-2; 9 bases line up with TRBD1. This CDR3 is 15 amino acids long. Germline-derived CDR1 and CDR2 are SGHRS and YFSETQ. V lost 5 bases to trimming and J lost 4 bases; unmatched junction nucleotides: 6. DNA for the CDR3: TGCGCCAGCAGGGCCGGGACAGGGCCCACCGGGGAGCTGTTTTTT. It specifies CASRAGTGPTGELFF. The full variable domain, its missing parts supplied by reference TRBV5-1 and TRBJ2-2, is KAGVTQTPRYLIKTRGQQVTLSCSPISGHRSVSWYQQTPGQGLQFLFEYFSETQRNKGNFPGRFSGRQFSNSRSEMNVSTLELGDSALYLCASRAGTGPTGELFFGEGSRLTVL.